This T cell receptor beta chain was profiled in a study of cytomegalovirus exposure and HLA in healthy donors. Study-level results: Presence/absence analyses took donor sequencing depth as roughly uniform. Reported findings show TCR beta sequences accurately forecast HLA-A and HLA-B alleles in most subjects. Across HLA loci, a later analysis found differing TCR association rates, with DRB1 most and HLA-C fewest.

Regarding this clone: Its antigen remains unknown.

PCR involved 60 Vbeta and 13 Jbeta primers. Authors' methods: A follow-up analysis tallied 73 million or so unique TCR beta chains, roughly 11 million shared. TCRdb's copy holds only in-frame clones and misses some; the assay was immunoSEQ multiplex PCR. V, J and clone size derive from that table, while D and trimming were established from the DNA sequence. Of some 98,000 clones in the sample, around four fifths were seen once. Per germline, CDR1 MNHEY and CDR2 SMNVEV (reference sequence). The V gene lost 3 bases and the J gene lost 9 bases, with 24 bases spanning the gap. This CDR3 region has 17 residues.

Sequencing was carried out using PBMCs. This chain links TRBV27 with TRBJ2-1, with D possibly matching TRBD2 (5 bases). This receptor was taken from a female donor in good health and CMV-seropositive. CDR3 in amino acids: CASSFAQTKDGEGEQFF. Here the CDR3 DNA reads TGTGCCAGCAGTTTCGCCCAGACAAAGGACGGGGAAGGTGAGCAGTTCTTC.